This T cell receptor (beta chain) was obtained from a study of T cells in Graves' hyperthyroidism and ophthalmopathy. Study-wide context: Peripheral blood was secured at the point of initial diagnosis, before any treatment. Findings and limits, study-wide: Researchers report that a 13 V-J model separated ophthalmopathy from stable hyperthyroidism. Most thyroid clonotypes expanded above 0.001 appeared in blood too.

The germline V gene encodes CDR1 MNHEY and CDR2 SVGAGI. The CDR3 consists of 14 residues. V was shortened by 0 bases and J by 1 base, with 6 bases between the two germline ends. The investigators amplified TCR beta CDR3 regions from RNA transcripts. The HTBI primer set drove a first-round RT-PCR of the TCR CDR3. From the multiplex PCR reads, TCRdb called clonotypes with MiXCR, one entry per CDR3 protein. The table has hundreds of thousands of distinct CDR3 sequences, roughly 21% seen once. In its sample, this clonotype was seen many times. Antigen specificity is unknown. The receptor comes from a man aged 40-49 years with Graves' ophthalmopathy. The chain uses TRBV6-5 and TRBJ1-1, with D uncertain. Specimen: blood. CDR3 DNA: TGTGCCAGCAGTTACTCAGGAGGGAACACTGAAGCTTTCTTT. Residues: CASSYSGGNTEAFF.